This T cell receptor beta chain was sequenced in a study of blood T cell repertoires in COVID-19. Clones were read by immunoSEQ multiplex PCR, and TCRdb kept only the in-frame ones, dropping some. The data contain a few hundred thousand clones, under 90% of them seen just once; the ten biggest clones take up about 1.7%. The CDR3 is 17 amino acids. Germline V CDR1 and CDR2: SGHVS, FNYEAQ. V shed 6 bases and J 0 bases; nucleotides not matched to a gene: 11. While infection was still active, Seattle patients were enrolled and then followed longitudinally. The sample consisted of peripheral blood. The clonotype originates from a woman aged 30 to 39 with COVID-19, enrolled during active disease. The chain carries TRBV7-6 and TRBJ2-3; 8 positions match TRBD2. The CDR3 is CASSPQSGGLSTDTQYF. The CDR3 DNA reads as TGTGCCAGCAGTCCCCAGAGCGGGGGTCTTAGCACAGATACGCAGTATTTT. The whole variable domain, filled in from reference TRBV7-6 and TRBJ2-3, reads GAGVSQSPRYKVTKRGQDVALRCDPISGHVSLYWYRQALGQGPEFLTYFNYEAQQDKSGLPNDRFSAERPEGSISTLTIQRTEQRDSAMYRCASSPQSGGLSTDTQYFGPGTRLTVL.